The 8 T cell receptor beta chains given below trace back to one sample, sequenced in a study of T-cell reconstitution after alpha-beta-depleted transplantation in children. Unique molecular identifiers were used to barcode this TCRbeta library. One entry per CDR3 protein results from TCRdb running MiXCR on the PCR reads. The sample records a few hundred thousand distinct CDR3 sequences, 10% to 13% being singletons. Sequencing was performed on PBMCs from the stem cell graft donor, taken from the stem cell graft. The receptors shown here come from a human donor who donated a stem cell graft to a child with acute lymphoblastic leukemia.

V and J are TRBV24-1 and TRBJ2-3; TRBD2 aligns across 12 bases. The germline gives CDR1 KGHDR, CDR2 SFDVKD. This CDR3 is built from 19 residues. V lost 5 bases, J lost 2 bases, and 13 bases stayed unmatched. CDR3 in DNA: TGTGCCACCAGTGCGTGGACTAGCGGGATAATTGAGAACACAGATACGCAGTATTTT. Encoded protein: CATSAWTSGIIENTDTQYF.

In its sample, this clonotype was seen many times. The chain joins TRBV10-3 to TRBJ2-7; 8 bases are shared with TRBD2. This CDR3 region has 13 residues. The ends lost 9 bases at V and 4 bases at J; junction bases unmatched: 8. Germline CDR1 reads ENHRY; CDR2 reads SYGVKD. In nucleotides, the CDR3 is TGTGCCATTGGGAGCGGGAGTGAGTACGAGCAGTACTTC. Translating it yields CAIGSGSEYEQYF.

The DNA of the CDR3 is TGTGCCAGCAGCGCCCAGACAGGGGGGAGGTCCTACGAGCAGTACTTC. Residues: CASSAQTGGRSYEQYF. The rearrangement uses TRBV7-2 and TRBJ2-7, with 9 nucleotides matching TRBD1. The junction had 9 bases not matched to a gene; V was cut back by 5 bases and J by 1 base. The CDR3 is 16 residues long. Germline CDR1 SGHTA, CDR2 FQGNSA.

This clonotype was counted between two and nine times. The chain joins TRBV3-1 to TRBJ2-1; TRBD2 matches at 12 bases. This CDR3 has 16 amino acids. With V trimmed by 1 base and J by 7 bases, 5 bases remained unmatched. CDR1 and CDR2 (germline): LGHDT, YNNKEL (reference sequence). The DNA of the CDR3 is TGTGCCAGCAGCCAAGCTAGCGGGAGGGCCGGGAATGAGCAGTTCTTC. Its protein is CASSQASGRAGNEQFF.

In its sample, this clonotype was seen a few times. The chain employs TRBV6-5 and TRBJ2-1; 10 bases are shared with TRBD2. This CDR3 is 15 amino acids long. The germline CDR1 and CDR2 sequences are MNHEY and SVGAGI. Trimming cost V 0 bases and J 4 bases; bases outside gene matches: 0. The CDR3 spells CASSYSTSGYNEQFF. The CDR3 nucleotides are TGTGCCAGCAGTTACTCGACTAGCGGGTACAATGAGCAGTTCTTC.

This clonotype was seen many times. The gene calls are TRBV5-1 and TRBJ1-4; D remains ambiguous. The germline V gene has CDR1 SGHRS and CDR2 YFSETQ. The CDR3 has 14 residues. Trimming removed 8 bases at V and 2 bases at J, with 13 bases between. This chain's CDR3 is CASTTGYTNEKLFF. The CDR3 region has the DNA TGCGCCAGTACAACGGGGTATACTAATGAAAAACTGTTTTTT. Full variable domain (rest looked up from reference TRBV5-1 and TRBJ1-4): KAGVTQTPRYLIKTRGQQVTLSCSPISGHRSVSWYQQTPGQGLQFLFEYFSETQRNKGNFPGRFSGRQFSNSRSEMNVSTLELGDSALYLCASTTGYTNEKLFFGSGTQLSVL.

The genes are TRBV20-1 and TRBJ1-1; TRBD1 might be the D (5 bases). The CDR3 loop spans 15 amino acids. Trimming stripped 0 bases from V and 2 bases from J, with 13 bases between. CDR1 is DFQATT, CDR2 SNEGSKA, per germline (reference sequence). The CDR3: CSARDNVGHNTEAFF. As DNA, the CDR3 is TGCAGTGCTAGAGATAATGTGGGGCACAACACTGAAGCTTTCTTT.

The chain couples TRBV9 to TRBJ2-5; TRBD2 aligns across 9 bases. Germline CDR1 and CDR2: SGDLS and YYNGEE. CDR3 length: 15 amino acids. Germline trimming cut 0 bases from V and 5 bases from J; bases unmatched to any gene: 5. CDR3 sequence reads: CASSVGSGRGETQYF. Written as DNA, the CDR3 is TGTGCCAGCAGCGTAGGTAGCGGGAGAGGCGAGACCCAGTACTTC.